This passage covers 23 T cell receptor beta chains from one sample sequenced in a study of blood T cell repertoires in COVID-19. Profiling relied on immunoSEQ multiplex PCR, and the TCRdb table lists in-frame clones only, not all of them. Of some 53,000 clones listed, approximately 84% were seen once; the top ten hold 15% to 20%. Sequences were obtained from peripheral blood. Receptors originate from a human donor with active COVID-19. The donor label of this sample is uncertain.

This chain connects TRBV7-8 to TRBJ2-5, with D possibly matching TRBD2 (6 bases). The CDR3 covers 15 residues. From germline, CDR1 is SGHVS and CDR2 FQNEAQ. V was shortened by 2 bases and J by 5 bases, with 15 bases between the two germline ends. CDR3 in DNA: TGTGCCAGCAGCTTATGGACTACGGTTTCCGAGACCCAGTACTTC. Its translation is CASSLWTTVSETQYF. Supplemented by reference TRBV7-8 and TRBJ2-5, the full variable domain reads GAGVSQSPRYKVAKRGQDVALRCDPISGHVSLFWYQQALGQGPEFLTYFQNEAQLDKSGLPSDRFFAERPEGSVSTLKIQRTQQEDSAVYLCASSLWTTVSETQYFGPGTRLLVL.

V is TRBV6-5 and J is TRBJ2-5; D is undetermined. This CDR3 region has 14 residues. Germline V gene sequence: CDR1 MNHEY, CDR2 SVGAGI. Trimming took off 6 bases at V and 5 bases at J, with 16 bases between the two ends. The CDR3 sequence: CASRRAPSRETQYF. In DNA form, the CDR3 reads TGTGCCAGCAGGAGAGCTCCCTCCAGGGAGACCCAGTACTTC.

CDR3 DNA sequence: TGTGCCAGCAGTCTACAGGATAACACTGAAGCTTTCTTT. This gives the protein CASSLQDNTEAFF. The chain recombines TRBV6-6 with TRBJ1-1; a weak D match, TRBD1 (5 bases). Germline V CDR1 and CDR2: MNHNY, SVGAGI (reference sequence). V gave up 5 bases and J gave up 2 bases, with 9 bases separating them. The CDR3 covers 13 residues.

J is TRBJ2-7 and V is TRBV7-2; 7 positions match TRBD1. This CDR3 has 14 amino acids. J gave up 2 bases and V 5 bases, and 6 bases lay outside the gene matches. Germline values: CDR1 SGHTA, CDR2 FQGNSA. The CDR3 region is CASSAGTVPYEQYF. CDR3 sequence (DNA): TGTGCCAGCAGCGCCGGGACAGTTCCCTACGAGCAGTACTTC. Full variable domain (remainder filled in from reference TRBV7-2 and TRBJ2-7): GAGVSQSPSNKVTEKGKDVELRCDPISGHTALYWYRQSLGQGLEFLIYFQGNSAPDKSGLPSDRFSAERTGGSVSTLTIQRTQQEDSAVYLCASSAGTVPYEQYFGPGTRLTVT.

The rearrangement links TRBV15 to TRBJ2-7, with 8 nucleotides matching TRBD1. J gave up 5 bases and V 0 bases, and 3 bases lay outside the gene matches. The CDR3 sequence is 14 residues long. CDR1 and CDR2 (germline): LNHNV, YYDKDF (reference sequence). CDR3 protein: CATSRDLQGDEQYF. DNA of the CDR3: TGTGCCACCAGCAGAGATCTACAGGGGGACGAGCAGTACTTC. Complete variable domain (other parts from reference TRBV15 and TRBJ2-7): DAMVIQNPRYQVTQFGKPVTLSCSQTLNHNVMYWYQQKSSQAPKLLFHYYDKDFNNEADTPDNFQSRRPNTSFCFLDIRSPGLGDTAMYLCATSRDLQGDEQYFGPGTRLTVT.

V usage is TRBV24-1 and J usage is TRBJ2-1; D remains unclear. The V gene lost 3 bases and the J gene lost 5 bases, with 7 bases spanning the gap. The CDR3 contains 13 residues. CDR1 KGHDR and CDR2 SFDVKD come from the germline V gene. Here the CDR3 DNA reads TGTGCCACCAGTGATCTGTTAAACAATGAGCAGTTCTTC. It encodes CATSDLLNNEQFF.

The rearrangement links TRBV7-9 to TRBJ1-3, with no clear D. Per the germline V gene, CDR1 is SEHNR and CDR2 is FQNEAQ (reference sequence). Trimming cost V 2 bases and J 0 bases, with 11 bases left between them. The CDR3 sequence is 16 residues long. CDR3: CASSLFGGNSGNTIYF. The CDR3 DNA follows: TGTGCCAGCAGCTTATTTGGCGGAAACTCTGGAAACACCATATATTTT.

The J gene is TRBJ2-1, the V gene TRBV19; 8 bases are shared with TRBD1. J was trimmed by 6 bases and V by 3 bases; bases with no gene match: 1. The CDR3 has 13 residues. Germline assignment: CDR1 LNHDA and CDR2 SQIVND (reference sequence). CDR3 protein: CASSITGGNEQFF. The DNA for the CDR3 is TGTGCCAGTAGTATCACAGGGGGCAATGAGCAGTTCTTC. The full variable domain, completed using reference TRBV19 and TRBJ2-1, is DGGITQSPKYLFRKEGQNVTLSCEQNLNHDAMYWYRQDPGQGLRLIYYSQIVNDFQKGDIAEGYSVSREKKESFPLTVTSAQKNPTAFYLCASSITGGNEQFFGPGTRLTVL.

The gene calls are TRBV4-2 and TRBJ2-1; no clear D. This CDR3 is 16 amino acids long. CDR1 and CDR2 from the germline V gene are LGHNA and YNFKEQ. V was clipped by 0 bases and J by 2 bases, with 11 bases between them. CDR3 DNA sequence: TGTGCCAGCAGCCAAGATCCCCGCGAACCCTACAATGAGCAGTTCTTC. Translated: CASSQDPREPYNEQFF.

The V call is TRBV18, the J call TRBJ1-3; D is undetermined. Germline loops: CDR1 KGHSH, CDR2 LQKENI. The CDR3 has 15 residues. Trimming took 4 bases from V and 1 from J, leaving 11 bases between them. CDR3 bases: TGTGCCAGCTCACGGGCTCCGCTATCTGGAAACACCATATATTTT. Encoded protein: CASSRAPLSGNTIYF.

The CDR3 here is CASSLLQGRGTEAFF. In DNA, the CDR3 is TGCGCCAGCAGCCTTTTACAGGGTCGCGGCACTGAAGCTTTCTTT. This rearrangement joins TRBV4-3 to TRBJ1-1; D is perhaps TRBD1 (6 bases). Germline V lookup: CDR1 LGHNA, CDR2 YSLEER. The CDR3 extends over 15 amino acids. V was clipped by 4 bases and J by 4 bases, with 16 bases between them.

V is TRBV16 and J is TRBJ1-1, with D unclear. The CDR3 contains 14 residues. CDR1 is KGHSY and CDR2 is FQNENV in the germline V gene. The ends were cut back, 4 bases at V and 2 bases at J, with 11 bases in the middle. The CDR3 is CASSPFRGNTEAFF. Written as DNA, the CDR3 is TGTGCCAGCAGCCCTTTCAGAGGAAACACTGAAGCTTTCTTT.

The V and J genes are TRBV19 and TRBJ2-3; 12 nucleotides align to TRBD1. J was trimmed by 4 bases and V by 10 bases; bases with no gene match: 3. The CDR3 is made up of 13 amino acids. Germline assignment: CDR1 LNHDA and CDR2 SQIVND (reference sequence). The DNA of the CDR3 is TGTGCCACGGGGACAGGGGGCGCAGATACGCAGTATTTT. Translating it yields CATGTGGADTQYF.

The V call is TRBV7-9, the J call TRBJ2-7; TRBD1 agrees at 10 bases. Germline CDR1 reads SEHNR; CDR2 reads FQNEAQ (reference sequence). The CDR3 has 14 residues. V lost 5 bases to trimming and J lost 5 bases; unmatched junction nucleotides: 6. CDR3 sequence reads: CASSHEGQGNEQYF. CDR3 DNA: TGTGCCAGCAGCCATGAGGGACAGGGGAACGAGCAGTACTTC.

The V gene is TRBV7-2, the J gene TRBJ2-1, with TRBD2 matching over 9 bases. With V trimmed by 5 bases and J by 4 bases, 6 bases remained unmatched. CDR3 length: 15 amino acids. Looked up from germline, CDR1 is SGHTA and CDR2 is FQGNSA. CDR3 amino acids: CASSPRAGGYNEQFF. The CDR3 DNA sequence: TGTGCCAGCAGCCCTCGCGCGGGGGGGTACAATGAGCAGTTCTTC.

This clone was seen just once. This chain connects TRBV6-6 to TRBJ2-2; possible D gene TRBD2, 7 bases. The CDR3 contains 21 residues. The germline gives CDR1 MNHNY, CDR2 SVGAGI (reference sequence). The germline V and J ends were trimmed by 5 bases and 0 bases, with 28 bases remaining between them. The CDR3: CASSPRGGAPLFPSNTGELFF. The CDR3 DNA reads TGTGCCAGCAGTCCACGTGGGGGGGCTCCCCTTTTCCCTTCGAACACCGGGGAGCTGTTTTTT.

The chain joins TRBV6-6 to TRBJ2-4, with 15 bases identical to TRBD2. The CDR3 covers 19 residues. Trimming removed 5 bases from V and 2 bases from J; junction bases left unmatched: 10. The germline V gene encodes CDR1 MNHNY and CDR2 SVGAGI (reference sequence). CDR3 sequence: CASSPRTSGGGGPKNIQYF. In DNA, the CDR3 is TGTGCCAGCAGTCCGCGGACTAGCGGGGGGGGAGGACCCAAAAACATTCAGTACTTC.

This clone was picked up one time. V usage is TRBV7-2 and J usage is TRBJ1-1; D call uncertain. The length of the CDR3 is 14 residues. CDR1 is SGHTA, CDR2 FQGNSA, per germline. The V end was cut by 1 base, the J end by 4 bases, with 10 bases between. The CDR3 sequence: CASSLGGFATEAFF. The CDR3 bases are TGTGCCAGCAGCTTAGGAGGGTTTGCCACTGAAGCTTTCTTT.

The chain has TRBV5-6 and TRBJ2-3; 8 nucleotides line up with TRBD2. The CDR3 has 15 residues. CDR1 is SGHDT, CDR2 YYEEEE, per germline. The junction had 6 bases not matched to a gene; V was cut back by 0 bases and J by 6 bases. CDR3 nucleotide sequence: TGTGCCAGCAGCTTGGAACGGGGGGGCCTGGATACGCAGTATTTT. Protein: CASSLERGGLDTQYF.

V usage is TRBV7-9 and J usage is TRBJ2-1, with TRBD2 as a possible D gene (6 bases). Germline CDR1 is SEHNR and CDR2 is FQNEAQ (reference sequence). The CDR3 totals 13 residues. V dropped 4 bases and J dropped 5 bases, with 9 bases sitting between them. The CDR3 loop is CASSSGSHNEQFF. For the CDR3, the DNA is TGTGCCAGCAGCTCCGGGAGTCACAATGAGCAGTTCTTC.

In this sample, this clone turned up once. In DNA form, the CDR3 reads TGTGCCAGCAGCGCCGGGACTAGCCGGGGTTATGAGCAGTTCTTC. It yields the protein CASSAGTSRGYEQFF. The chain couples TRBV7-2 to TRBJ2-1; 9 nucleotides agree with TRBD2. The CDR3 length is 15 residues. Trimming took 5 bases from V and 8 from J; bases not matched to a gene: 10. CDR1 is SGHTA and CDR2 is FQGNSA in the germline V gene. Together with reference TRBV7-2 and TRBJ2-1, the CDR3 gives the full variable domain: GAGVSQSPSNKVTEKGKDVELRCDPISGHTALYWYRQSLGQGLEFLIYFQGNSAPDKSGLPSDRFSAERTGGSVSTLTIQRTQQEDSAVYLCASSAGTSRGYEQFFGPGTRLTVL.

The CDR3 here is CASSAVGNTGELFF. In DNA form, the CDR3 reads TGTGCCAGCAGCGCCGTCGGGAACACCGGGGAGCTGTTTTTT. The V gene is TRBV7-3, the J gene TRBJ2-2; D gene unclear. This CDR3 comprises 14 residues. Germline V gene lookup returns CDR1 SGHTA and CDR2 FQGTGA. V gave up 5 bases and J gave up 1 base, with 8 bases separating them.

This clone has more than one count but fewer than ten. The V call is TRBV24-1, the J call TRBJ2-2; 9 bases line up with TRBD1. The CDR3 consists of 15 residues. The germline gives CDR1 KGHDR, CDR2 SFDVKD. V lost 7 bases and J lost 5; bases outside the gene matches: 7. DNA for the CDR3: TGTGCCACCAGGGGACAGGGAGGACTGACCGGGGAGCTGTTTTTT. It specifies CATRGQGGLTGELFF.